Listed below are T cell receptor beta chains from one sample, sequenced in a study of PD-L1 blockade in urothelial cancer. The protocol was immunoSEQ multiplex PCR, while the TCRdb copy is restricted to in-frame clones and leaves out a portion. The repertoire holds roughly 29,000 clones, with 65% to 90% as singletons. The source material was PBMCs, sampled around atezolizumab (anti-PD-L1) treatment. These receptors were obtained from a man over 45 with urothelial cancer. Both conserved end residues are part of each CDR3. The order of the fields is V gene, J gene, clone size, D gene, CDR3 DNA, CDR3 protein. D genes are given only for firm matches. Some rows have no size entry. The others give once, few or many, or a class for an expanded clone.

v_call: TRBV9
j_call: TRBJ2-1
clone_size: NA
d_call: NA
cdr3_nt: TGTGCCAGCAGCGCCCTCAGGGGCTATGAGCAGTTCTTC
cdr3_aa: CASSALRGYEQFF

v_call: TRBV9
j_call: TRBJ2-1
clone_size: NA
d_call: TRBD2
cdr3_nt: TGTGCCAGCAGCGCACCTCTGGGCGGGAGTAATGAGCAGTTCTTC
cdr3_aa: CASSAPLGGSNEQFF

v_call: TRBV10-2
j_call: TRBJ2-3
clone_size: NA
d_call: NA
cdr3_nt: TGCGCCAGCAGGCGGGACCCAAGCACAGATACGCAGTATTTT
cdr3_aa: CASRRDPSTDTQYF

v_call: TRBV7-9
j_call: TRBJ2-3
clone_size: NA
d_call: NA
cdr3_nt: TGTGCCAGCAGCTTATCGGCAGGGTCAGATACGCAGTATTTT
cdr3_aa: CASSLSAGSDTQYF

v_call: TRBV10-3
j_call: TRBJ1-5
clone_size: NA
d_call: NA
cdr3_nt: TGTGCCATCCAGAGAGGGCAGGATGGCAATCAGCCCCAGCATTTT
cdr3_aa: CAIQRGQDGNQPQHF

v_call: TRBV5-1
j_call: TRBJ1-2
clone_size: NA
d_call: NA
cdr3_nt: TGCGCCAGCAGCTTGGAATGGATCTCAGGAGGCTACACCTTC
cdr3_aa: CASSLEWISGGYTF

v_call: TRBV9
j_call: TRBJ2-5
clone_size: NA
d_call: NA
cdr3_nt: TGTGCCAGCAGCAATGGGGCCAACTCCCAAGAGACCCAGTACTTC
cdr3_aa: CASSNGANSQETQYF

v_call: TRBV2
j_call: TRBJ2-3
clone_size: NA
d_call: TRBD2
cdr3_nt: TGTGCCAGCAACCCGGGACTAGCGGTAACAGATACGCAGTATTTT
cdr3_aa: CASNPGLAVTDTQYF

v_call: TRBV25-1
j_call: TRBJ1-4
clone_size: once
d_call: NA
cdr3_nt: TGTGCCAGCAGAGGTACAGGGTTTTATGAAAAACTGTTTTTT
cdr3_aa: CASRGTGFYEKLFF

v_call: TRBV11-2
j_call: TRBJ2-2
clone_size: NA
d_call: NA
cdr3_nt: TGTGCCAGCAGCTTAGATTGGCCCGGGGAGCTGTTTTTT
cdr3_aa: CASSLDWPGELFF

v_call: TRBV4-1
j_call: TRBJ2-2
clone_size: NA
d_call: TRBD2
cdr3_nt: TGCGCCAGCAGCCAAGGTGAAGCGGGAGGGCCCGGTAACACCGGGGAGCTGTTTTTT
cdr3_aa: CASSQGEAGGPGNTGELFF

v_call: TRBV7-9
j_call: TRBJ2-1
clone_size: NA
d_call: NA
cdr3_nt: TGTGCCAGCAGCTACCTAGGGGGGGTCGGCAATGAGCAGTTCTTC
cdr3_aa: CASSYLGGVGNEQFF

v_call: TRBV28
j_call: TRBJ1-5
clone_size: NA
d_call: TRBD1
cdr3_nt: TGTGCCAGCAGACGATCGGACAGGGTCTATCAGCCCCAGCATTTT
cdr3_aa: CASRRSDRVYQPQHF

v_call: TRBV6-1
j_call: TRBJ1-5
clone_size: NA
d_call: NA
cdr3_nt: TGTGCCAGCAGTGTGGCCACCCATAGCAATCAGCCCCAGCATTTT
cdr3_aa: CASSVATHSNQPQHF

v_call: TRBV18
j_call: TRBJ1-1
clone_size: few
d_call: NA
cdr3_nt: TGTGCCAGCTCACAAGGGGTGATCACTGAAGCTTTCTTT
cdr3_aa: CASSQGVITEAFF